This T cell receptor (beta chain) was captured in a study of blood T cell repertoires in COVID-19. Whole-study context: Acute-phase and convalescent COVID-19 samples originated in the United States, Italy and Spain. From T cells, B-cell-depleted T cells, or PBMCs came the material, which was cDNA or gDNA.

The V gene's germline CDR1 is SGDLS and CDR2 YYNGEE. The CDR3 has 15 amino acids. Trimming removed 4 bases at V and 0 bases at J, with 11 bases between. In the source study's methods: From reference gene primer amplification, estimates of nucleated cell counts were derived. Assay used: immunoSEQ multiplex PCR; TCRdb lists only in-frame clones, some missing. That table furnishes V, J and clone size, whereas the DNA furnished D and trimming. The repertoire holds some 120,000 clones, with about 80% as singletons. The V gene is TRBV9, the J gene TRBJ1-3; D is possibly TRBD1 (5 bases). This clonotype was obtained from a human donor in a cohort sampled during active COVID-19. Sequenced sample: peripheral blood. CDR3 nucleotides: TGTGCCAGCAGCAGCAGGGTGAGCTCTGGAAACACCATATATTTT. This codes for CASSSRVSSGNTIYF. Drawing the rest from reference TRBV9 and TRBJ1-3, the complete variable domain is DSGVTQTPKHLITATGQRVTLRCSPRSGDLSVYWYQQSLDQGLQFLIQYYNGEERAKGNILERFSAQQFPDLHSELNLSSLELGDSALYFCASSSRVSSGNTIYFGEGSWLTVV.